The clone carrying this T cell receptor beta chain was picked up a small number of times. The record originates from a study of blood T cell repertoires in COVID-19. Here immunoSEQ multiplex PCR was the method, and the copy in TCRdb shows in-frame clones only, minus some. Among tens of thousands of clones listed, 65% to 80% were seen once. This CDR3 is built from 15 residues. Per germline, CDR1 SGHNT and CDR2 YYREEE (reference sequence). J gave up 7 bases and V 3 bases, and 8 bases lay outside the gene matches. The clonotype originates from a human donor in a cohort sampled during active COVID-19. The V and J genes are TRBV5-4 and TRBJ2-7; 12 bases are a match to TRBD1. The specimen was peripheral blood. In DNA, the CDR3 is TGTGCCAGCAGCTGGCCGGGACAGGGGGCTAGGGAGCAGTACTTC. Its translation: CASSWPGQGAREQYF.